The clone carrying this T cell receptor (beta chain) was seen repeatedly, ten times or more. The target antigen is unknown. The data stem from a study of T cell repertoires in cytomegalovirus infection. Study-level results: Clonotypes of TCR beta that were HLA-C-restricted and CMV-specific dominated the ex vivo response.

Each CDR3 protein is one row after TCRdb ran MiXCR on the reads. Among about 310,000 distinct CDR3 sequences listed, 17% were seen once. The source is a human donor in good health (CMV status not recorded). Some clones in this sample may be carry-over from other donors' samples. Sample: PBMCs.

This CDR3 reads CASSTGPAGGNEQFF. The CDR3, as DNA: TGCGCCAGCAGCACCGGACCAGCGGGGGGCAATGAGCAGTTCTTC. The J gene is TRBJ2-1, the V gene TRBV4-1; 9 bases line up with TRBD2. CDR1 and CDR2 from the germline V gene are MGHRA and YSYEKL. V was pared by 5 bases and J by 6 bases, with 8 bases of the junction left unmatched. The CDR3 loop spans 15 amino acids.